The present entry profiles one T cell receptor (beta chain) with its context. The target antigen is unknown. The data were obtained in a study of cytomegalovirus exposure and HLA in healthy donors. In the study overall: Out of 300 to 500 genotyped donors, about 80% belonged to the Caucasian-associated ancestry cluster. Study-level findings and limits: A highly shared variant cluster was judged a likely technical artifact. Among TCR sequences, most were rare, though some public TCRs appeared in many donors. Reported results showed that the classifier diagnosed cytomegalovirus status with high specificity and sensitivity.

V was clipped by 1 base and J by 7 bases, with 8 bases between them. This CDR3 has 13 amino acids. The germline gives CDR1 SGHVS, CDR2 FQNEAQ. The PCR made use of 60 Vbeta and 13 Jbeta primers. TCRdb's table, derived via immunoSEQ multiplex PCR, lists solely in-frame clones and lacks some. This table has about 130,000 clones, around 80% appearing once. The clonotype was recovered from a man aged 40-49 years in good health and CMV-seropositive. The chain is built from TRBV7-8 and TRBJ1-5; D is unresolved. Sequenced material: PBMCs. The CDR3 DNA follows: TGTGCCAGCAGCTTAGGCGAGGAACAGCCCCAGCATTTT. Translating it yields CASSLGEEQPQHF.